In its sample, the clone carrying this T cell receptor beta chain was seen many times. What it recognizes is unknown. Blood genomic DNA input for TRB amplification was about 220-500 ng. The sample is drawn from a study of T and B cells in COVID-19 patients. Turning to the study itself: At median age about 37 years, recovered patients were younger than active-infection patients at 67. Broader study findings: Active COVID-19 showed highly clonal TRB repertoires; recovery showed diversity and richness above healthy donors. There were around 2,300 TCR clusters exclusive to the recovered cohort, approximately 34 with low generation probability.

TRB rearrangements were amplified by multiplex PCR with BIOMED2 TRB-A/B primers. TCRdb called the multiplex PCR reads again in MiXCR, with one record for every CDR3 protein. The sample lists around 30,000 distinct CDR3 sequences, 30% to 35% occurring once. The sequenced sample was blood. The sequence was collected from a human donor who had recovered from COVID-19.

For the CDR3, the DNA is TGTGCCACCAGCAGAGAAGGGGAGACCCAGTACTTC. Its translation: CATSREGETQYF. The chain couples TRBV15 to TRBJ2-5; no clear D gene. Trimming took off 0 bases at V and 5 bases at J, with 4 bases between the two ends. The CDR3 length is 12 residues. Germline CDR1 reads LNHNV; CDR2 reads YYDKDF (reference sequence).